This T cell receptor (beta chain) was sequenced for a study of blood T cell repertoires in COVID-19 (dated by TCRdb to the early 2020s). Broadly, across the study: Collaborator samples came from the United States, Italy and Spain and covered acute and convalescent phases of COVID-19. Where HLA class I and class II types were available, the types were taken from metadata supplied by the sample provider, not from assay-based typing. The material from the prospective study consisted of cDNA or gDNA derived from T cells, B-cell-depleted T cells, or PBMCs. The repertoires were released in a freely available public database meant as a resource for research on the immune response to SARS-CoV-2. Subjects who had been exposed to COVID-19, were actively infected with it, or had recovered from it provided the deeply sampled blood TCRbeta repertoires that made up the dataset. The samples were drawn from two sources: the first 160 participants of the ongoing ImmuneRACE study, and 1,200 or so subjects contributed by 6 global collaborators. The sample metadata nearly always contained a de-identified subject ID, COVID-19 status, age in years and sex.

Concerning this clone: Its antigen is still unknown. No qualities accompany the bases; no much larger clone lies one base away.

Broader findings and caveats from the paper: The quantity of clinical and demographic metadata differed by source and by participant and was supplied without curation.

Participants in the prospective study were aged about 18 to 100 years, lived in 24 United States geographic areas, and enrolled through a virtual design. To assign participants to cohorts, the prospective study relied on clinical history that participants themselves reported in a screening survey and a study questionnaire. Exposed participants were defined as having been in contact with someone with a PCR-confirmed or clinician-diagnosed COVID-19 case within 2 weeks of study entry. Mobile phlebotomists in the prospective study collected whole blood, serum and a nasopharyngeal or oropharyngeal swab from every participant. Participants in the prospective study had the option to provide additional blood draws and questionnaires over a roughly 2-month period. Prospective study blood samples were shipped either frozen or at room temperature before DNA extraction. TCRbeta CDR3 regions were amplified from genomic DNA by means of the immunoSEQ Assay, a bias-controlled multiplex PCR. The paper's processing steps were these. The number of nucleated cells in each sample was estimated by amplification of reference gene primers within the assay. Sequence reads were collapsed and filtered to measure the absolute abundance of every unique TCRbeta CDR3 rearrangement. Productive Simpson clonality was computed per sample as the square root of Simpson's diversity index over productive rearrangements. TCRdb took this table from immuneACCESS and kept in-frame rearrangements with V and J called. Such tables lack part of the clones; where checked against another copy, unresolved V genes explain under half of the gap, and the rest is unexplained. Clonal size and the V and J genes are those of that table, whereas D and trimming came from the DNA. Within this sample are 250,000 or so clones, with over 75% of them counted one time only. The ten top clones hold around 3.1% of the sample.

CDR1 and CDR2 were assigned from the germline V gene as MNHNS and SASEGT. The germline V and J ends show losses of 3 bases and 2 bases respectively, and no gene match explains 8 bases of the junction. The CDR3 holds 16 amino acids from the cysteine to the phenylalanine. Just CDR3 DNA is preserved here, 48 bases in frame from base 1. The rearranged chain carries TRBV6-1 and TRBJ2-3; 7 bases in the middle match TRBD1. The TCR comes from a woman aged 40 to 49 who had been exposed to COVID-19. The sequenced sample was PBMCs or T cells enriched from blood (not recorded which). CDR3 region: CASSEAWGQYTDTQYF. DNA sequence: TGTGCCAGCAGTGAGGCATGGGGACAGTACACAGATACGCAGTATTTT.